This is a list of T cell receptor beta chains from one sample in a study of blood T cell repertoires in COVID-19. This table comes from immunoSEQ multiplex PCR, and its TCRdb copy is limited to in-frame clones, with some not included. The top ten hold about 2.5% of the sample, which has 200,000 to 250,000 clones, around nine tenths seen once. Sequencing was done on a sample of peripheral blood. These receptors came from a woman between 55 and 75 years old with acute or convalescent COVID-19. The CDR3 runs from the conserved cysteine through the conserved F or W. A D gene is named only where the DNA matches it firmly. Clone sizes are given selectively: once, few, many, or a class where the clone is expanded.

j_call | d_call | clone_size | cdr3_length | v_call | cdr3_aa | cdr3_nt
TRBJ2-1 | NA | NA | 16 | TRBV9 | CASSQRTFVSYNEQFF | TGTGCCAGCAGCCAACGGACATTTGTGTCCTACAATGAGCAGTTCTTC
TRBJ1-2 | NA | NA | 15 | TRBV28 | CARFRGRQVVRGYTF | TGTGCCAGGTTTCGGGGAAGGCAAGTTGTTCGTGGCTACACCTTC
TRBJ2-7 | NA | NA | 13 | TRBV7-3 | CASSLTSSYEQYF | TGTGCCAGCAGCCTGACAAGCTCCTACGAGCAGTACTTC
TRBJ2-7 | NA | NA | 15 | TRBV10-3 | CAISAQVAITYEQYF | TGTGCCATCAGTGCGCAGGTTGCGATAACCTACGAGCAGTACTTC
TRBJ2-2 | TRBD1 | NA | 16 | TRBV5-6 | CASSLLGQANTGELFF | TGTGCCAGCAGCCTTTTAGGACAGGCTAACACCGGGGAGCTGTTTTTT
TRBJ1-2 | NA | NA | 14 | TRBV19 | CASSMGLSNYGYTF | TGTGCCAGTAGTATGGGGCTTTCTAACTATGGCTACACCTTC
TRBJ2-5 | TRBD1 | NA | 15 | TRBV19 | CASSAPDRGSETQYF | TGTGCCAGTAGCGCCCCGGACAGGGGGTCCGAGACCCAGTACTTC
TRBJ2-1 | NA | NA | 17 | TRBV11-2 | CASSLPQGLSLSVEQFF | TGTGCCAGCAGCTTACCGCAGGGACTCAGCCTCTCGGTGGAGCAGTTCTTC
TRBJ2-7 | NA | NA | 16 | TRBV14 | CASSQGMAWGEREQYF | TGTGCCAGCAGCCAAGGGATGGCGTGGGGAGAGCGGGAGCAGTACTTC
TRBJ2-7 | TRBD1 | NA | 14 | TRBV7-8 | CASSFGDRGSEQYF | TGTGCCAGCAGCTTTGGCGACAGGGGATCGGAGCAGTACTTC
TRBJ1-6 | TRBD1 | NA | 17 | TRBV11-2 | CASSAGQIPSYNSPLHF | TGTGCCAGCAGCGCGGGACAGATCCCCTCCTATAATTCACCCCTCCACTTT
TRBJ2-7 | NA | once | 16 | TRBV6-5 | CASSYKARSNSYEQYF | TGTGCCAGCAGTTACAAGGCGAGGTCTAACTCCTACGAGCAGTACTTC
TRBJ2-3 | NA | NA | 13 | TRBV5-1 | CASSQTSSDTQYF | TGCGCCAGCAGCCAAACTAGCTCGGATACGCAGTATTTT
TRBJ2-3 | NA | NA | 14 | TRBV27 | CASSFVERTDTQYF | TGTGCCAGCAGTTTCGTAGAGCGGACGGATACGCAGTATTTT
TRBJ2-1 | NA | NA | 15 | TRBV19 | CASRTSPGATNEQFF | TGTGCCAGTAGGACCTCCCCCGGAGCGACCAATGAGCAGTTCTTC
TRBJ2-7 | NA | NA | 12 | TRBV5-4 | CASSLEEYEQYF | TGTGCCAGCAGCTTGGAGGAGTACGAGCAGTACTTC
TRBJ2-7 | TRBD2 | NA | 19 | TRBV15 | CATSRDGTMRGRSSYEQYF | TGTGCCACCAGCAGAGATGGGACTATGCGGGGCAGGAGCTCCTACGAGCAGTACTTC
TRBJ1-6 | NA | NA | 14 | TRBV5-5 | CASSLGEWYSPLHF | TGTGCCAGCAGCTTGGGGGAGTGGTATTCACCCCTCCACTTT
TRBJ1-2 | TRBD1 | NA | 15 | TRBV7-2 | CASSLGPGGNYGYTF | TGTGCCAGCAGCTTAGGACCAGGGGGTAACTATGGCTACACCTTC
TRBJ1-1 | TRBD1 | NA | 16 | TRBV6-5 | CASSYYDGQANTEAFF | TGTGCCAGCAGTTACTACGATGGACAGGCCAACACTGAAGCTTTCTTT